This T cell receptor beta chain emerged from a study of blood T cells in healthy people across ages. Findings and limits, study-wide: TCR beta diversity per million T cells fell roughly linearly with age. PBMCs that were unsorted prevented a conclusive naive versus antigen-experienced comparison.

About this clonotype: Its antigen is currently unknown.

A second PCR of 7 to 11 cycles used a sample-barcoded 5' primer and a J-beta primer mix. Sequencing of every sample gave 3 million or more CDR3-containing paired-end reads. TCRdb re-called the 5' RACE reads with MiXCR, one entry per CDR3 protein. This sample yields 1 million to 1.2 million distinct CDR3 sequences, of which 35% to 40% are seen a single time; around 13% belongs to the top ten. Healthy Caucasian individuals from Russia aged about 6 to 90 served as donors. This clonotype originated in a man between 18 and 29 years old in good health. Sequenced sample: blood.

The CDR3 coding sequence is TGTGCCAGCAGCCAATTTCCATACAATCAGCCCCAGCATTTT. This encodes CASSQFPYNQPQHF. The chain combines TRBV21-1 with TRBJ1-5. TRBV21-1 is deemed a pseudogene. CDR3 length: 14 amino acids.